Below, 24 T cell receptor beta chains from the same sample are listed, as sequenced in a study of regulatory T cells in long-lasting Graves disease. Time point in this sample: newly diagnosed GD, antithyroid drugs for less than 3 months. The TCR library was made from RNA extracted from PBMCs. CDR3-region Arm-PCR and iRepertoire HTBI primers produced the TCR beta libraries. Each CDR3 protein is one row after TCRdb ran MiXCR on the multiplex PCR reads. The sample yields 550,000 to 650,000 distinct CDR3 sequences, 15% to 20% seen once. A further study also used this sample, focusing on T cells in Graves' hyperthyroidism and ophthalmopathy.

The source material was peripheral blood mononuclear cells (PBMCs), sampled at new diagnosis, from a patient treated with antithyroid drugs. These receptors were collected from a man aged 18 to 35 with Graves disease.

The CDR3 loop is CASGPTQGSEGNSPLHF. The CDR3, as DNA: TGTGCTAGTGGTCCGACACAGGGGTCGGAGGGTAATTCACCCCTCCACTTT. This rearrangement joins TRBV12-5 to TRBJ1-6; 7 nucleotides align to TRBD1. The CDR3 has 17 residues. Germline CDR1 reads LGHNT; CDR2 reads FRNRAP. J gave up 6 bases and V 5 bases, and 13 bases lay outside the gene matches.

This clonotype was picked up a small number of times. This chain uses TRBV27 with TRBJ1-2, with a weak D call TRBD1 (5 bases). This CDR3 has 11 amino acids. The germline V gene encodes CDR1 MNHEY and CDR2 SMNVEV (reference sequence). V lost 8 bases to trimming and J lost 4 bases, with 8 bases between them. CDR3 sequence (DNA): TGTGCCAGCGGTCAGGGCTATGGCTACACCTTC. Its translation is CASGQGYGYTF.

This clonotype appeared a few times. The V and J genes are TRBV4-1 and TRBJ2-2, with TRBD2 matching 10 bases. The J segment lost 5 bases and the V segment lost 3 bases, leaving 9 bases of the junction unmatched. This CDR3 spans 17 amino acids. Per germline, CDR1 MGHRA and CDR2 YSYEKL. The CDR3 spells CASSQPRLAGGTGELFF. In DNA, the CDR3 is TGCGCCAGCAGCCAGCCCCGACTAGCGGGTGGGACCGGGGAGCTGTTTTTT.

The gene calls are TRBV6-5 and TRBJ1-2; D is unresolved. CDR3 length: 12 residues. The V end was cut by 1 base, the J end by 7 bases, with 7 bases between. Germline V gives CDR1 MNHEY, CDR2 SVGAGI. The CDR3 bases are TGTGCCAGCAGTTACTATGGTTCTGGCTACACCTTC. This codes for CASSYYGSGYTF.

The chain combines TRBV5-6 with TRBJ1-6; TRBD1 is a possible D gene (5 bases). V was trimmed by 0 bases and J by 13 bases, leaving 8 bases between them. This CDR3 has 12 amino acids. CDR1 is SGHDT, CDR2 YYEEEE, per germline. CDR3 sequence (DNA): TGTGCCAGCAGCTTGGCGGACATGCCCCTCCACTTT. Amino acids: CASSLADMPLHF.

This clonotype has at least ten counts. The chain links TRBV27 to TRBJ2-5; D not certain. CDR3 length equals 14 residues. Germline CDR1 MNHEY, CDR2 SMNVEV (reference sequence). V gave up 4 bases and J gave up 1 base, with 10 bases separating them. CDR3 DNA sequence: TGTGCCAGCAGTTCCCGAGCAGGCCAAGAGACCCAGTACTTC. Translated, it gives CASSSRAGQETQYF.

The CDR3 nucleotides are TGTGCCAGCAGTTTCCGTGGGGGGAACACCGGGGAGCTGTTTTTT. Residues: CASSFRGGNTGELFF. This chain links TRBV27 with TRBJ2-2; D tentatively reads TRBD1 or TRBD2 (5 bases each). Germline CDR1 MNHEY, CDR2 SMNVEV (reference sequence). This CDR3 has 15 amino acids. V was shortened by 3 bases and J by 1 base, with 9 bases between the two germline ends.

In this sample, this clonotype turned up many times. The chain joins TRBV20-1 to TRBJ1-5; D is unresolved. Between the trimmed V and J ends, which lost 0 bases and 1 base, there was a span of 10 bases. The CDR3 has 15 residues. CDR1 DFQATT and CDR2 SNEGSKA come from the germline V gene (reference sequence). CDR3 region: CSARDRGVSNQPQHF. The CDR3 DNA reads TGCAGTGCTAGAGATCGTGGGGTAAGCAATCAGCCCCAGCATTTT.

The V and J genes are TRBV6-4 and TRBJ2-7; D may correspond to TRBD1 or TRBD2 (6 bases each). Trimming pared 3 bases from V and 2 bases from J, leaving 17 bases between. Per the germline V gene, CDR1 is MRHNA and CDR2 is SNTAGT. This CDR3 spans 16 amino acids. CDR3 region: CASSEEGGTVPYEQYF. CDR3 sequence (DNA): TGTGCCAGCAGTGAGGAGGGGGGAACAGTTCCCTACGAGCAGTACTTC.

This clonotype was counted many times. The chain is built from TRBV10-1 and TRBJ1-1; D is perhaps TRBD1 (5 bases). The CDR3 totals 16 residues. In germline, CDR1 is WNHNN, CDR2 SYGVQD (reference sequence). With 2 bases removed from V and 1 base from J, the gap between germline ends came to 14 bases. CDR3 amino acids: CASSEALGTGNTEAFF. The CDR3 bases are TGCGCCAGCAGTGAGGCTCTGGGGACCGGGAACACTGAAGCTTTCTTT.

CDR3 region: CASSERVSYEQYF. CDR3 bases: TGTGCCAGTAGCGAGCGGGTCTCCTACGAGCAGTACTTC. V usage is TRBV19 and J usage is TRBJ2-7, with D maybe TRBD2 (6 bases). The CDR3 is 13 amino acids. Trimming removed 6 bases from V and 0 bases from J, with 9 bases in between. From germline, CDR1 is LNHDA and CDR2 SQIVND (reference sequence).

This clonotype was counted between two and nine times. The chain links TRBV6-1 to TRBJ1-5; D unresolved. The germline CDR1 and CDR2 sequences are MNHNS and SASEGT. V lost 11 bases and J 5 bases, leaving 19 bases between the germline ends. CDR3 length equals 14 residues. CDR3 protein: CAGTPRSNYQPQHF. The CDR3 DNA reads TGTGCCGGCACCCCCCGCAGCAACTATCAGCCCCAGCATTTT.

This clonotype was seen more than once but under ten times. This chain connects TRBV9 to TRBJ2-7, with 7 nucleotides matching TRBD1. The germline gives CDR1 SGDLS, CDR2 YYNGEE. Trimming at V came to 0 bases and at J to 0 bases, leaving 3 bases not matched to a gene. The CDR3 loop spans 15 amino acids. This CDR3 is CASSVDGTDSYEQYF. The CDR3 coding sequence is TGTGCCAGCAGCGTAGATGGGACAGACTCCTACGAGCAGTACTTC. The complete variable domain, with remaining parts taken from reference TRBV9 and TRBJ2-7, reads DSGVTQTPKHLITATGQRVTLRCSPRSGDLSVYWYQQSLDQGLQFLIQYYNGEERAKGNILERFSAQQFPDLHSELNLSSLELGDSALYFCASSVDGTDSYEQYFGPGTRLTVT.

This clonotype was counted at least ten times. This sequence joins TRBV30 and TRBJ1-1; 9 positions match TRBD1. Germline V gene data show CDR1 as GTSNPN and CDR2 as SVGIG (reference sequence). Losses at the gene ends were 5 bases for V and 9 bases for J; bases not matched to a gene: 7. The CDR3 totals 12 residues. CDR3 loop: CAWETGGGKAFF. DNA of the CDR3: TGTGCCTGGGAAACAGGGGGCGGGAAAGCTTTCTTT.

This chain connects TRBV2 to TRBJ2-1; 7 bases are shared with TRBD1. The CDR3 runs to 13 residues. V shed 7 bases, J shed 9 bases, and the junction held 9 bases outside the gene matches. CDR1 and CDR2 from the germline V gene are SNHLY and FYNNEI. CDR3 region: CASIGTAEGEQFF. In DNA, the CDR3 is TGTGCCAGCATAGGGACAGCCGAGGGTGAGCAGTTCTTC.

This clonotype has only a few counts. A single base separates this from a much larger clone, so it may be a read error. This CDR3 is missing its conserved last phenylalanine or tryptophan, likely due to a read error. The rearrangement uses TRBV12-3 or TRBV12-4 and TRBJ1-2; D call uncertain. V was pared by 1 base and J by 8 bases, with 14 bases between. The CDR3 consists of 14 residues. The CDR3 here is CASSLVLSRRGYTL. CDR3 nucleotides: TGTGCCAGCAGTTTAGTTCTGTCCCGTCGCGGCTACACCCTC.

This clonotype came up many times. V and J are TRBV11-2 and TRBJ2-7; 7 nucleotides agree with TRBD2. Germline values: CDR1 SGHAT, CDR2 FQNNGV. The CDR3 is 15 residues long. V lost 0 bases and J lost 2; bases outside the gene matches: 4. CDR3 sequence (DNA): TGTGCCAGCAGCTTAGATAGAGGACTAGCCTACGAGCAGTACTTC. Translating gives CASSLDRGLAYEQYF.

The rearrangement links TRBV5-1 to TRBJ1-1, with TRBD1 matching over 7 bases. The CDR3 covers 16 residues. The V segment lost 2 bases and the J segment 3 bases; nucleotides outside the gene matches: 10. The V gene's germline CDR1 is SGHRS and CDR2 YFSETQ. Here the CDR3 reads CASSFDLSRGDTEAFF. The DNA for the CDR3 is TGCGCCAGCAGCTTCGATCTCTCCAGGGGGGACACTGAAGCTTTCTTT.

This rearrangement joins TRBV6-2 or TRBV6-3 to TRBJ2-3; 8 bases align to TRBD2. V shed 5 bases, J shed 8 bases, and the junction held 15 bases outside the gene matches. From germline, CDR1 is MNHEY and CDR2 SVGEGT. This CDR3 comprises 16 residues. This CDR3 reads CASSEAGDVGRGTQYF. CDR3 nucleotides: TGTGCCAGCAGTGAAGCGGGGGACGTGGGACGAGGTACGCAGTATTTT.

V usage is TRBV15 and J usage is TRBJ1-6; 8 bases line up with TRBD1. This CDR3 has 17 amino acids. The germline V gene has CDR1 LNHNV and CDR2 YYDKDF (reference sequence). With 4 bases clipped from V and 1 base from J, the junction kept 6 bases outside the gene matches. This chain's CDR3 is CATSTKNRGSYNSPLHF. CDR3 DNA sequence: TGTGCCACCAGCACCAAAAACAGGGGGTCCTATAATTCACCCCTCCACTTT. Supplemented by reference TRBV15 and TRBJ1-6, the full variable domain reads DAMVIQNPRYQVTQFGKPVTLSCSQTLNHNVMYWYQQKSSQAPKLLFHYYDKDFNNEADTPDNFQSRRPNTSFCFLDIRSPGLGDTAMYLCATSTKNRGSYNSPLHFGNGTRLTVT.

In its sample, this clonotype was seen many times. This chain joins TRBV10-3 and TRBJ2-1; possibly TRBD2 for D (7 bases). The germline gives CDR1 ENHRY, CDR2 SYGVKD. V gave up 0 bases and J gave up 10 bases, with 13 bases separating them. This CDR3 contains 14 residues. CDR3 nucleotide sequence: TGTGCCATCAGTGAGTCGAGGGGGGGCTGGGAGCAGTTCTTC. As protein: CAISESRGGWEQFF.

The genes are TRBV7-3 and TRBJ2-1, with D tentatively TRBD1 or TRBD2 (5 bases each). V lost 5 bases, J lost 7 bases, and 21 bases lay in between. The CDR3 spans 16 residues. From germline, CDR1 is SGHTA and CDR2 FQGTGA. The DNA of the CDR3 is TGTGCCAGCAGCAATGAGACGGGACGTCCCACAAATGAGCAGTTCTTC. Its translation is CASSNETGRPTNEQFF.

The sample holds a few counts of this clonotype. The chain recombines TRBV28 with TRBJ2-5; 8 bases are a match to TRBD2. V gave up 3 bases and J gave up 0 bases; unmatched junction bases: 3. Germline V gene data show CDR1 as MDHEN and CDR2 as SYDVKM. The CDR3 consists of 15 residues. The CDR3 nucleotides read TGTGCCAGCAGTTTGCCTAGCGGGTACCAAGAGACCCAGTACTTC. Protein: CASSLPSGYQETQYF.

This clonotype was counted at least ten times. The junction does not match germline at one end; this may be a read error. The rearrangement uses TRBV11-2 and TRBJ2-3; D is unresolved. The CDR3 has 14 amino acids. From germline, CDR1 is SGHAT and CDR2 FQNNGV. The CDR3 nucleotides are TGTGCCACCAGCAAGGGCCAGAGCACAGATACGCAGTATTTT. It translates to CATSKGQSTDTQYF. The full variable domain, completed using reference TRBV11-2 and TRBJ2-3, is EAGVAQSPRYKIIEKRQSVAFWCNPISGHATLYWYQQILGQGPKLLIQFQNNGVVDDSQLPKDRFSAERLKGVDSTLKIQPAKLEDSAVYLCATSKGQSTDTQYFGPGTRLTVL.